This T cell receptor beta chain comes out of a study of identical twins. Study-wide results and caveats: A lower insertion count was a feature of abundant cord blood beta clonotypes, with no such feature in memory repertoires. Sharing of beta out-of-frame sequences by twins showed a weaker excess.

In germline, CDR1 is LGHDT, CDR2 YNNKEL (reference sequence). This CDR3 is built from 14 residues. V lost 4 bases and J lost 3; bases outside the gene matches: 0. The sample holds a few counts of this clonotype. Its antigen is unidentified. TCRdb re-derived calls from the 5' RACE reads in MiXCR, one entry per CDR3 protein. The sample contains 1.5 million to 2 million distinct CDR3 sequences, 32% of which appear only once. V and J are TRBV3-1 and TRBJ1-4, with 9 bases lining up with TRBD1. The specimen sequenced was cord blood. The origin of this receptor is a newborn girl in good health. The CDR3 reads CASSRDRANEKLFF. CDR3 sequence (DNA): TGTGCCAGCAGCCGGGACAGGGCTAATGAAAAACTGTTTTTT.